Described below is a single TCR beta chain sequence and its context. Antigen specificity is unknown. This sample was taken from a study of monozygotic twins with inflammatory bowel disease. Study observations and caveats: Twin pairs that were concordant did not differ from discordant pairs in repertoire similarity, possibly from limited power.

The CDR3 totals 15 residues. Researchers used template switching to add UMIs featuring a 6-nucleotide sample barcode. cDNA for TCRalpha and TCRbeta was amplified by nested PCRs of 15 to 20 then 9 cycles. TCRdb re-called the 5' RACE reads; one entry per CDR3 protein, DNA not given. The sample has more than 300,000 distinct CDR3 sequences. The chain is built from TRBV12-3 or TRBV12-4 and TRBJ2-3; TCRdb's D gene call, TRBD2, goes unchecked for lack of DNA. The sequence came from a human donor with ulcerative colitis or Crohn's disease, or a healthy co-twin of an affected twin (not recorded which). The sample consisted of blood. The CDR3: CASSSGTSGGDTQYF.